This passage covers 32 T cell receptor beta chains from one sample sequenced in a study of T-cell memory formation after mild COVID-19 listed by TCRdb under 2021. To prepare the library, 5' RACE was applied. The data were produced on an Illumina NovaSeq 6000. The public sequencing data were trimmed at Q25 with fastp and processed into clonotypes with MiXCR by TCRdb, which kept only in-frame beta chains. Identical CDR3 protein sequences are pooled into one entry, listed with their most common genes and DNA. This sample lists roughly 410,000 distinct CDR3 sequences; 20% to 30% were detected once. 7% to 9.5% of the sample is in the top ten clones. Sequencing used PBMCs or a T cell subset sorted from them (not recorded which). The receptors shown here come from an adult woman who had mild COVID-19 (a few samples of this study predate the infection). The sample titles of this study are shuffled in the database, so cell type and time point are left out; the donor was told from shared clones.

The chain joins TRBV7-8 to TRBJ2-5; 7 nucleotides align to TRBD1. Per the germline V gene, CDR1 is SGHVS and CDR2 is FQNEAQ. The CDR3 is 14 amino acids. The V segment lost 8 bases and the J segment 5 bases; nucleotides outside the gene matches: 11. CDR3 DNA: TGTGCCAGCGGAAAGACAGGGTGGTTCGAGACCCAGTACTTC. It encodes CASGKTGWFETQYF.

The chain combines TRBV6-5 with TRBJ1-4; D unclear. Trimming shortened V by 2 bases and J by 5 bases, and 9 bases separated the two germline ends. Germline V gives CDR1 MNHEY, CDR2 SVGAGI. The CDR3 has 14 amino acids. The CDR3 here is CASSYTPGNEKLFF. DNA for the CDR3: TGTGCCAGCAGTTACACTCCGGGAAATGAAAAACTGTTTTTT.

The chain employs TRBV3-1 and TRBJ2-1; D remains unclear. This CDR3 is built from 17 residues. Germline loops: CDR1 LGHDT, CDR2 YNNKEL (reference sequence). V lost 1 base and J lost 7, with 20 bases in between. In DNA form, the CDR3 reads TGTGCCAGCAGCCAAGGAACGGAGTTATTCTTTAGGAATGAGCAGTTCTTC. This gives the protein CASSQGTELFFRNEQFF.

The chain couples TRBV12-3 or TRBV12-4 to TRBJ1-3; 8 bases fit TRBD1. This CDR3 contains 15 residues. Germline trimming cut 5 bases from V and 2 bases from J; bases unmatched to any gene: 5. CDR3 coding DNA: TGTGCCAGCAGTCTCCGACAGGGGACTGGAAACACCATATATTTT. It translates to CASSLRQGTGNTIYF.

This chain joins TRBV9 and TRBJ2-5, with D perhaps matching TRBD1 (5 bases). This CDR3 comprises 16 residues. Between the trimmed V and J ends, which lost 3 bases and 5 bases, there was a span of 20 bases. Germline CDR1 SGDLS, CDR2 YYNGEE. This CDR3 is CASSEGLTEGSETQYF. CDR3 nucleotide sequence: TGTGCCAGCAGCGAGGGGCTAACCGAAGGGTCGGAGACCCAGTACTTC.

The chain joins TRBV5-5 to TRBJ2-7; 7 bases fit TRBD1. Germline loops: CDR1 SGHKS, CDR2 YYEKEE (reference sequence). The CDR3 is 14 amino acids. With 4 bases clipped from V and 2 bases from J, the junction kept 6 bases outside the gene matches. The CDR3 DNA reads TGTGCCAGCAGCCCCAGGGACAGAACCTACGAGCAGTACTTC. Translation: CASSPRDRTYEQYF.

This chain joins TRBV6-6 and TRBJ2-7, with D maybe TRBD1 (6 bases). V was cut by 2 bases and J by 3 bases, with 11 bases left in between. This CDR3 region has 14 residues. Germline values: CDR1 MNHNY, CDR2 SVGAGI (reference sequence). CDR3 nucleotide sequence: TGTGCCAGCAGTTACGAGGGGGTCGGCTACGAGCAGTACTTC. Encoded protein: CASSYEGVGYEQYF.

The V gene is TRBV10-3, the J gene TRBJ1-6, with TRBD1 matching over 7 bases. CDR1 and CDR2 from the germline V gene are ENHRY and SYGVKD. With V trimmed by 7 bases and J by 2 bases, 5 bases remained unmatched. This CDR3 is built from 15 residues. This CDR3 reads CAIKETGPYNSPLHF. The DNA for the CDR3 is TGTGCCATCAAGGAGACAGGGCCCTATAATTCACCCCTCCACTTT.

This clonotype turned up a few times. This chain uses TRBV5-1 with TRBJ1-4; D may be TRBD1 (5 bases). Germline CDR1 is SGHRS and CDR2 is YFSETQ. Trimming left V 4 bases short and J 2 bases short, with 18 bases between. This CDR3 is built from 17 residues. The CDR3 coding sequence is TGCGCCAGCAGCGCCTGGGCCTCCGGGACGACTAATGAAAAACTGTTTTTT. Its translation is CASSAWASGTTNEKLFF.

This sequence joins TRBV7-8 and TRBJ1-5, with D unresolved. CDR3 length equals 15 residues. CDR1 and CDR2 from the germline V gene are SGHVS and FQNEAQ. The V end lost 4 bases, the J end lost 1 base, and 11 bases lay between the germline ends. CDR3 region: CASSYTWESNQPQHF. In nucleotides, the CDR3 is TGTGCCAGCAGCTACACATGGGAGAGCAATCAGCCCCAGCATTTT.

The chain's CDR3 is CASNLRGQRTEAFF. CDR3 nucleotides: TGTGCCAGCAATTTGAGGGGCCAGAGGACTGAAGCTTTCTTT. The rearrangement uses TRBV12-3 or TRBV12-4 and TRBJ1-1; TRBD1 might be the D (5 bases). The CDR3 has 14 amino acids. The V gene lost 7 bases and the J gene lost 5 bases, with 17 bases spanning the gap.

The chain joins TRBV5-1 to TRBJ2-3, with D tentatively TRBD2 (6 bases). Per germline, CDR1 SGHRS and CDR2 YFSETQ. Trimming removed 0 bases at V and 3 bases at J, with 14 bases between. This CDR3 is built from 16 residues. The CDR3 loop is CASSLDGGGATDTQYF. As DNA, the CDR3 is TGCGCCAGCAGCTTGGATGGGGGAGGCGCGACAGATACGCAGTATTTT.

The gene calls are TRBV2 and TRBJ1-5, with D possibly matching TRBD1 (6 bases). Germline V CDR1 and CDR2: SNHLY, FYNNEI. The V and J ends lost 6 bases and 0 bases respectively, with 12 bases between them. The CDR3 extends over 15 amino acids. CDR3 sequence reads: CASRLDSHSNQPQHF. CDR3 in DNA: TGTGCCAGCAGATTGGACAGTCATAGCAATCAGCCCCAGCATTTT. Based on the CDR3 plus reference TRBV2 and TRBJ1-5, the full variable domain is EPEVTQTPSHQVTQMGQEVILRCVPISNHLYFYWYRQILGQKVEFLVSFYNNEISEKSEIFDDQFSVERPDGSNFTLKIRSTKLEDSAMYFCASRLDSHSNQPQHFGDGTRLSIL.

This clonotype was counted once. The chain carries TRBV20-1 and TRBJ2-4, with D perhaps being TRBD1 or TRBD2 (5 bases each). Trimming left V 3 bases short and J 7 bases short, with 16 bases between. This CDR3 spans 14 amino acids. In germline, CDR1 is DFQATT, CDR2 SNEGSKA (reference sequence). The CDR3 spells CSARGPLAMNIQYF. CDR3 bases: TGCAGTGCTAGGGGACCGCTGGCCATGAACATTCAGTACTTC.

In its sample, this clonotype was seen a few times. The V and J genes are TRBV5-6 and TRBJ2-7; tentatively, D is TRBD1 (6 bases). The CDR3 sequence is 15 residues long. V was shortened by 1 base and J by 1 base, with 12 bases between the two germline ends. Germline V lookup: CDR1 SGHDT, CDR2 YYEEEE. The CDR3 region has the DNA TGTGCCAGCAGCTTGCAGGGGCCTCCTTCCTACGAGCAGTACTTC. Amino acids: CASSLQGPPSYEQYF.

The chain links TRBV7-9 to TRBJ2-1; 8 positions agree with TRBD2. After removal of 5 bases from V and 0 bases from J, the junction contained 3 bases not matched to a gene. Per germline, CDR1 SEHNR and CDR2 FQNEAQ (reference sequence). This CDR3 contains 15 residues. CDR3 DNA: TGTGCCAGCAGCGTGACTAGCGACTCCTACAATGAGCAGTTCTTC. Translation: CASSVTSDSYNEQFF.

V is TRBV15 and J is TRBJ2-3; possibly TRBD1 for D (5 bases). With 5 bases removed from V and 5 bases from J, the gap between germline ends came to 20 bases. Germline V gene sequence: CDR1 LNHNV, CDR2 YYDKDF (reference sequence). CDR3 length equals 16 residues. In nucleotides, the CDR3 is TGTGCCACCAGCGGCACCAGGGCCTTGGGCCGAGATACGCAGTATTTT. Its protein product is CATSGTRALGRDTQYF.

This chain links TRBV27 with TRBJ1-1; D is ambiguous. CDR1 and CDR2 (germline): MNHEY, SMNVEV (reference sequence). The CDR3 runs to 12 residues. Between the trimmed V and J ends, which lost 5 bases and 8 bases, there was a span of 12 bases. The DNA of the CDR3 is TGTGCCAGCAGTGCCCAGGCATCCGAAGCTTTCTTT. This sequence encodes CASSAQASEAFF.

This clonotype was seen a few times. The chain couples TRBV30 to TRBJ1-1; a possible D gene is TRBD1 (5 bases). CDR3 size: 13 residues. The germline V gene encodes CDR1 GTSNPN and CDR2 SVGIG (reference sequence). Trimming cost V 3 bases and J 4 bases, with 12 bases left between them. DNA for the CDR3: TGTGCCTGGAGCTCTTTCGGGGGCACTGAAGCTTTCTTT. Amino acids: CAWSSFGGTEAFF.

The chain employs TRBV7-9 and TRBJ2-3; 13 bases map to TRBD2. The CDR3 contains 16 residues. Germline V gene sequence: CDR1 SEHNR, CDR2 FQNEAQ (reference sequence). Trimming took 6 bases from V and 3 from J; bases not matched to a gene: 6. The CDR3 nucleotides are TGTGCCAGCAGTTCCGGGACTAGCGGGAAGACAGATACGCAGTATTTT. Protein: CASSSGTSGKTDTQYF.

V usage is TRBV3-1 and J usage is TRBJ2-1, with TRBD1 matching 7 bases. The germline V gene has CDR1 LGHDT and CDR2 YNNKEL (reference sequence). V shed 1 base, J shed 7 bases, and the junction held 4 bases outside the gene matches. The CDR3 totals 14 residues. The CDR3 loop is CASSQGQGLNEQFF. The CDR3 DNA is TGTGCCAGCAGCCAAGGACAGGGTCTTAATGAGCAGTTCTTC.

In DNA, the CDR3 is TGCGCCAGCAGCCCCCCCGACAGGAACTTAAATGAGCAGTTCTTC. Protein: CASSPPDRNLNEQFF. The V and J genes are TRBV4-1 and TRBJ2-1, with a tentative D call TRBD1 (6 bases). The V end was cut by 4 bases, the J end by 7 bases, with 17 bases between. The germline V gene encodes CDR1 MGHRA and CDR2 YSYEKL. The CDR3 has 15 amino acids.

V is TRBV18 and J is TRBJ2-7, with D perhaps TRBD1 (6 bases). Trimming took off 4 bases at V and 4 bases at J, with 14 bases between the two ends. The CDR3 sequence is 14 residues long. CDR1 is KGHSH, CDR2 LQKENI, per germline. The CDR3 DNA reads TGTGCCAGCTCACTCTCCGGGACACCATACGAGCAGTACTTC. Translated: CASSLSGTPYEQYF.

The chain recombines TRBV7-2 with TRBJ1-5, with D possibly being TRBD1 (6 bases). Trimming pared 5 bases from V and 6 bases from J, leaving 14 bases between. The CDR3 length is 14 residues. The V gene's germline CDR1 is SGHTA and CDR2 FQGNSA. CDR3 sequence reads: CASSPVGGPQPQHF. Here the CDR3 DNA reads TGTGCCAGCAGCCCAGTAGGGGGGCCTCAGCCCCAGCATTTT.

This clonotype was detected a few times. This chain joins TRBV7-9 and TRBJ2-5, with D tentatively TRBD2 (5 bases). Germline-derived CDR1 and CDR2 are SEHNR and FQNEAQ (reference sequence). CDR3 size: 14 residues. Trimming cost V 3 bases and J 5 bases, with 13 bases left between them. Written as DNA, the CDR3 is TGTGCCAGCAGCTTCCACTGGGAGTGGGAGACCCAGTACTTC. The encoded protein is CASSFHWEWETQYF.

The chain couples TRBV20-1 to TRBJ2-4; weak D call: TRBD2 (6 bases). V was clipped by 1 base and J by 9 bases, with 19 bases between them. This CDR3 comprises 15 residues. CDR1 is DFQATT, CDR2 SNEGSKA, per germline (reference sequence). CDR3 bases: TGCAGTGCTAGAGTTGACGGGAGCCCCCGGGGCATTCAGTACTTC. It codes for CSARVDGSPRGIQYF.

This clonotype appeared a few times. The CDR3: CASSEVGGSLEQYF. The CDR3 nucleotides read TGTGCCAGCAGTGAAGTTGGGGGCAGTCTCGAGCAGTACTTC. The genes are TRBV6-1 and TRBJ2-7; D is possibly TRBD1 (6 bases). The CDR3 contains 14 residues. In germline, CDR1 is MNHNS, CDR2 SASEGT. Trimming took 1 base from V and 6 from J, leaving 13 bases between them.

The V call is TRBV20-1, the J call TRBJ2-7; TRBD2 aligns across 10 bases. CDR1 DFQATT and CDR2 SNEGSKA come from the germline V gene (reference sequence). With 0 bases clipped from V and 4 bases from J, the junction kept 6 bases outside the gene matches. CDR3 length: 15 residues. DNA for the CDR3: TGCAGTGCTAGAGATGCAGCGGGAGGGTTATACGAGCAGTACTTC. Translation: CSARDAAGGLYEQYF.

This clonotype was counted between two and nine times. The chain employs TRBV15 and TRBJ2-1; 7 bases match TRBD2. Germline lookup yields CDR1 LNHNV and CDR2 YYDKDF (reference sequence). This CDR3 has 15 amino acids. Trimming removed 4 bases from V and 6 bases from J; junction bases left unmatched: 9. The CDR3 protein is CATSTGPGRANEQFF. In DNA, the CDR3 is TGTGCCACCAGCACTGGTCCTGGGAGGGCCAATGAGCAGTTCTTC.

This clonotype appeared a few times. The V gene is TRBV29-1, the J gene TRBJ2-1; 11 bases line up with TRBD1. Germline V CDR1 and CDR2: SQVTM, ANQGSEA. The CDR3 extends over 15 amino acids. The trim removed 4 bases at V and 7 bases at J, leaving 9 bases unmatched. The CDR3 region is CSVVDRGHIGNEQFF. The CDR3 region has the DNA TGCAGCGTTGTGGACAGGGGGCATATCGGGAATGAGCAGTTCTTC.

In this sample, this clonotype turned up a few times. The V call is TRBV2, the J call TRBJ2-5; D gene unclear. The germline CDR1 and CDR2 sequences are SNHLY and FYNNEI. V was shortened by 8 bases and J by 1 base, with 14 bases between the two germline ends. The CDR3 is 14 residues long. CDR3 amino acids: CASGTPEIQETQYF. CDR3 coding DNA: TGTGCCAGCGGCACCCCGGAGATCCAAGAGACCCAGTACTTC.

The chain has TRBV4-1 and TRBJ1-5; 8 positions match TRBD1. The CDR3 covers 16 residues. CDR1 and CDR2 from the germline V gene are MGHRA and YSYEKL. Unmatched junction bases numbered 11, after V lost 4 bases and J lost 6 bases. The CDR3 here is CASSLDRVAVGQPQHF. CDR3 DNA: TGCGCCAGCAGCCTGGACAGGGTAGCCGTCGGTCAGCCCCAGCATTTT.